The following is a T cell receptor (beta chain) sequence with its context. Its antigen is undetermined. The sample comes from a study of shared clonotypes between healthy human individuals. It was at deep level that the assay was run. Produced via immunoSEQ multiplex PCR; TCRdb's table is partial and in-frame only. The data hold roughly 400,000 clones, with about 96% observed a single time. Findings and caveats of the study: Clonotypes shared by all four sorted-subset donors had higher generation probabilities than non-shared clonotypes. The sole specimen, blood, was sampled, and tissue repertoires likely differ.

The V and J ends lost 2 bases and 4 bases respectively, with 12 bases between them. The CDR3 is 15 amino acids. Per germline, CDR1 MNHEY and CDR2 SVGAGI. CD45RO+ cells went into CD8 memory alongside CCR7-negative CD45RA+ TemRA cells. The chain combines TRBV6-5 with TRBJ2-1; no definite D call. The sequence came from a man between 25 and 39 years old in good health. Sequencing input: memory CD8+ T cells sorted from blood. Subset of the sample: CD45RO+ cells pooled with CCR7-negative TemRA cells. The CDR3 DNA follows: TGTGCCAGCAGTTACGACCGCGGAATGTACAATGAGCAGTTCTTC. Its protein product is CASSYDRGMYNEQFF.